The entry below gives a single T cell receptor (beta chain) sequence along with its context. What it binds is not known. This sample stems from a study of blood T cells in healthy people across ages. Study-wide results and caveats: It was held that the diversity estimates obtained from one million T cells were underestimates.

Then a second PCR, running about 6 to 12 cycles, was carried out with a sample-barcoded 5' primer and a J-beta primer mix. In TCRdb, the 5' RACE reads were re-called with MiXCR into one record per CDR3 protein. The table lists roughly 730,000 distinct CDR3 sequences, 56% of them singletons. Each donor gave around 9.6 milliliters of peripheral blood. Isolated per sample were at least 7 million PBMCs. The clonotype originates from a man in his forties in good health. Sequencing used blood.

Written as DNA, the CDR3 is TGTGCCAGCAGCCAAGATCGGGGGGCTGAAGCTTTCTTT. Its translation: CASSQDRGAEAFF. The chain joins TRBV3-1 to TRBJ1-1, with D possibly matching TRBD1 (5 bases). This CDR3 contains 13 residues. Per germline, CDR1 LGHDT and CDR2 YNNKEL (reference sequence). Trimming removed 0 bases at V and 6 bases at J, with 8 bases between.